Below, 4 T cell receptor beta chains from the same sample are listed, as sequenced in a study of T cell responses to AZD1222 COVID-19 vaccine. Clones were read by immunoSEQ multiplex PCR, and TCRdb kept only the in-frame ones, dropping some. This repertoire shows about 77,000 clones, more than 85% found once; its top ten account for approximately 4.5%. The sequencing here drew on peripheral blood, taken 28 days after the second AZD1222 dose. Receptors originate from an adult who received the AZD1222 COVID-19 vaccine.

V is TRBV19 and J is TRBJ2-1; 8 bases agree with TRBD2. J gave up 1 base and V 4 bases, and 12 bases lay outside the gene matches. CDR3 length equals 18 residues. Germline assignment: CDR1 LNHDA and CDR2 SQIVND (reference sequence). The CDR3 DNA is TGTGCCAGTAGTACCAGCGGCAGCGGGAGAGGTTCCTACAATGAGCAGTTCTTC. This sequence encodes CASSTSGSGRGSYNEQFF.

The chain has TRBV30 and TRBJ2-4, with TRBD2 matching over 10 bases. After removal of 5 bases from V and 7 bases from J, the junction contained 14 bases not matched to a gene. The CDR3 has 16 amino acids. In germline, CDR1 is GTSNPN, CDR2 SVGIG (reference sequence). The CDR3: CAWAQYASGSGNIQYF. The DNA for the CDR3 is TGTGCCTGGGCCCAGTACGCTAGCGGGAGCGGTAACATTCAGTACTTC.

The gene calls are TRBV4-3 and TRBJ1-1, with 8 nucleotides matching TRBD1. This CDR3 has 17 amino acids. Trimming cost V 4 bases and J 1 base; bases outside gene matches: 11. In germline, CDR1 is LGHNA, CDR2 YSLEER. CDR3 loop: CASSLGQGQSRNTEAFF. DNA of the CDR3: TGCGCCAGCAGCCTCGGACAGGGACAGAGCCGGAACACTGAAGCTTTCTTT.

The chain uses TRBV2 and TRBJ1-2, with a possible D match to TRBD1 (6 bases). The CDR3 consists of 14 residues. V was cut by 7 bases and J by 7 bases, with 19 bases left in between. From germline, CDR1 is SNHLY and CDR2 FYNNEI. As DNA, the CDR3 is TGTGCCAGCACTCGGACAGCCTTCATGAGTGGCTACACCTTC. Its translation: CASTRTAFMSGYTF.